Each of the 10 T cell receptor beta chains below was sequenced from the same sample in a study of cytomegalovirus exposure and HLA in healthy donors. Sequenced by immunoSEQ multiplex PCR; TCRdb stores in-frame clones only, minus some. Of over 150,000 clones listed, roughly 88% are singletons. Source material: PBMCs. These receptors were obtained from a woman aged 25-40 years in good health and CMV-seropositive.

As DNA, the CDR3 is TGTGCCAGCAGCCCCACTCTCAGCGGGAGATACGAGCAGTACTTC. Protein product: CASSPTLSGRYEQYF. This sequence joins TRBV6-6 and TRBJ2-7; TRBD2 aligns across 8 bases. CDR3 size: 15 residues. Germline CDR1 and CDR2: MNHNY and SVGAGI (reference sequence). Trimming at V came to 6 bases and at J to 4 bases, leaving 11 bases not matched to a gene.

V usage is TRBV11-3 and J usage is TRBJ2-1; possibly TRBD2 for D (5 bases). Germline CDR1 reads SGHNT; CDR2 reads YENEEA. Trimming cost V 1 base and J 7 bases, with 8 bases left between them. The CDR3 has 13 residues. The CDR3 sequence is CASSLGTGNEQFF. CDR3 DNA sequence: TGTGCCAGCAGCTTAGGGACGGGAAATGAGCAGTTCTTC.

This clone occurred a few times. The chain has TRBV19 and TRBJ1-5; D is uncertain. The CDR3 sequence is 12 residues long. Germline V gene lookup returns CDR1 LNHDA and CDR2 SQIVND (reference sequence). Trimming removed 5 bases at V and 5 bases at J, with 7 bases between. CDR3 region: CASSHKDQPQHF. In DNA form, the CDR3 reads TGTGCCAGTAGTCACAAAGATCAGCCCCAGCATTTT.

This chain connects TRBV11-2 to TRBJ2-7; a possible D gene is TRBD1 (5 bases). CDR1 and CDR2 from the germline V gene are SGHAT and FQNNGV. The CDR3 is 15 amino acids. Trimming cost V 1 base and J 3 bases, with 13 bases left between them. The CDR3 is CASSLGAGYNYEQYF. The CDR3 DNA reads as TGTGCCAGCAGCTTAGGTGCAGGGTACAACTACGAGCAGTACTTC.

The chain recombines TRBV29-1 with TRBJ2-7; no definite D call. The germline V gene has CDR1 SQVTM and CDR2 ANQGSEA. CDR3 length: 10 residues. V was cut by 4 bases and J by 3 bases, with 4 bases left in between. In nucleotides, the CDR3 is TGCAGCGTTGGTAGCTACGAGCAGTACTTC. As protein: CSVGSYEQYF.

The rearrangement uses TRBV28 and TRBJ2-5, with 8 nucleotides matching TRBD1. The V and J ends lost 8 bases and 5 bases, in that order; junction bases with no gene match: 10. CDR1 and CDR2 from the germline V gene are MDHEN and SYDVKM. This CDR3 spans 14 amino acids. DNA for the CDR3: TGTGCCAGCCGGACACAGGGGGACCCCGAGACCCAGTACTTC. As protein: CASRTQGDPETQYF. Full variable domain (rest looked up from reference TRBV28 and TRBJ2-5): DVKVTQSSRYLVKRTGEKVFLECVQDMDHENMFWYRQDPGLGLRLIYFSYDVKMKEKGDIPEGYSVSREKKERFSLILESASTNQTSMYLCASRTQGDPETQYFGPGTRLLVL.

J is TRBJ2-1 and V is TRBV5-1; 8 nucleotides align to TRBD2. The junction had 11 bases not matched to a gene; V was cut back by 6 bases and J by 9 bases. Per the germline V gene, CDR1 is SGHRS and CDR2 is YFSETQ. This CDR3 is built from 14 residues. This CDR3 reads CASTREGGWGEQFF. CDR3 in DNA: TGCGCCAGCACTCGGGAGGGCGGTTGGGGTGAGCAGTTCTTC.

This chain connects TRBV5-1 to TRBJ2-1; 11 bases agree with TRBD2. The ends lost 1 base at V and 6 bases at J; junction bases unmatched: 9. CDR1 is SGHRS, CDR2 YFSETQ, per germline. CDR3 length equals 17 residues. The CDR3 spells CASSLPHLAGGSNEQFF. The CDR3 nucleotides are TGCGCCAGCAGCTTGCCTCATCTAGCGGGAGGATCCAATGAGCAGTTCTTC.

V and J are TRBV28 and TRBJ1-2; tentative D call: TRBD1 (5 bases). The CDR3 totals 13 residues. Trimming cost V 6 bases and J 4 bases, with 12 bases left between them. Germline CDR1 is MDHEN and CDR2 is SYDVKM. In DNA form, the CDR3 reads TGTGCCAGCAGCCCAGGGAACGTCTATGGCTACACCTTC. It codes for CASSPGNVYGYTF.

The chain combines TRBV6-6 with TRBJ2-1; 9 bases fit TRBD2. This CDR3 comprises 16 residues. Per the germline V gene, CDR1 is MNHNY and CDR2 is SVGAGI (reference sequence). V lost 2 bases and J lost 3; bases outside the gene matches: 5. CDR3 residues: CASSYGRTSVYNEQFF. The CDR3, as DNA: TGTGCCAGCAGTTACGGGAGGACTAGCGTCTACAATGAGCAGTTCTTC.